A single TCR beta chain is shown here with its context. The junction differs from germline at one of its ends, possibly a read error. This CDR3 is built from 13 residues. Germline V gene sequence: CDR1 SSHAT, CDR2 FNYEAQ (reference sequence). Profiled with immunoSEQ multiplex PCR; TCRdb holds only in-frame clones, not every one. Among fewer than 120,000 clones listed, approximately 90% were seen once. The record originates from a study of cytomegalovirus exposure and HLA in healthy donors. This TCR came from a young woman in good health and CMV-seronegative. Sequenced input: PBMCs. This chain uses TRBV7-7 with TRBJ2-5, with D maybe TRBD2 (6 bases). The CDR3 here is CASSQGLQETQYF. The DNA for the CDR3 is TGTGCTAGCAGCCAGGGACTTCAAGAGACCCAGTACTTC.